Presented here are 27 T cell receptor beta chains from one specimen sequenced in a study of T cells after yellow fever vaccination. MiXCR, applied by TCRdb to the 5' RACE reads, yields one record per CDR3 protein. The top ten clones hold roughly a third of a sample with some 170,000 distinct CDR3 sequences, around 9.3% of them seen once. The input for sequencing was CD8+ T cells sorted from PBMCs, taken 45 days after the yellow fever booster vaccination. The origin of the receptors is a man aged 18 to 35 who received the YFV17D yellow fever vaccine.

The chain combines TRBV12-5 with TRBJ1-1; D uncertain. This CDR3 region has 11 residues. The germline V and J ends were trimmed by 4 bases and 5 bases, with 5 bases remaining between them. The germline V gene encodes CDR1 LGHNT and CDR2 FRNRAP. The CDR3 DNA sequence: TGTGCTAGTGGTTCAACAACTGAAGCTTTCTTT. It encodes CASGSTTEAFF.

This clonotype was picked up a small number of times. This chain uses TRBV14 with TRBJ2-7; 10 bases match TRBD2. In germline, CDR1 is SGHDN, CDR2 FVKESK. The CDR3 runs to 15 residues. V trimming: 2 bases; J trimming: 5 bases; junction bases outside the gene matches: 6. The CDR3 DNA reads TGTGCCAGCAGCCAAACTGTAGCGGGAGGCCACGAGCAGTACGTC. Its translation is CASSQTVAGGHEQYV.

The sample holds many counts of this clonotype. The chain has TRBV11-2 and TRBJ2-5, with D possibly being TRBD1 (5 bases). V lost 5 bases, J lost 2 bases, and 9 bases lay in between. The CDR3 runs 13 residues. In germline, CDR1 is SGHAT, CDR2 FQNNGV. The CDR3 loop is CASSRTTQETQYF. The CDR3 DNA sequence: TGTGCCAGCAGCCGGACAACGCAAGAGACCCAGTACTTC.

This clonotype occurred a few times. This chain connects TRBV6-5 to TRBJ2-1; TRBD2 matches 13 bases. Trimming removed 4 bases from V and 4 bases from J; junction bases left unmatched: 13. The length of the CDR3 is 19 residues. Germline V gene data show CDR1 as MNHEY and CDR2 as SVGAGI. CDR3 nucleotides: TGTGCCAGCAGTTGGACAGAACCCGGGACTAGCGGGGAATACAATGAGCAGTTCTTC. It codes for CASSWTEPGTSGEYNEQFF.

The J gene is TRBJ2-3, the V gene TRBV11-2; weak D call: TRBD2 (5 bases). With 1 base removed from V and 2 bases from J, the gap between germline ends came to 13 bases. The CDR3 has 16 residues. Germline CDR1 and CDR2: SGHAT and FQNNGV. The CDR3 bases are TGTGCCAGCAGCTTAGGGGCGGCGGGTTACACAGATACGCAGTATTTT. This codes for CASSLGAAGYTDTQYF.

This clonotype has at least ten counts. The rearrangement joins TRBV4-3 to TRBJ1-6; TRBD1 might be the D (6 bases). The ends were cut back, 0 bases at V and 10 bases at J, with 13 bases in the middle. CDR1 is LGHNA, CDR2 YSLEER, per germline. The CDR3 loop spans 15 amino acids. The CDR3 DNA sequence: TGCGCCAGCAGCCAAGATGGGGGCTTAGAATCACCCCTCCACTTT. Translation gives CASSQDGGLESPLHF.

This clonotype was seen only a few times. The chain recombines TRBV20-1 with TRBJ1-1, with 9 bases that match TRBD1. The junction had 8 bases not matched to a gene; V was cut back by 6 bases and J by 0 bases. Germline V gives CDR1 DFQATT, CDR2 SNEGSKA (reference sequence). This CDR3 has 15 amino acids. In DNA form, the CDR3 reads TGCAGTGCCGTCTGGGACAGGGTCATGAACACTGAAGCTTTCTTT. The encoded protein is CSAVWDRVMNTEAFF.

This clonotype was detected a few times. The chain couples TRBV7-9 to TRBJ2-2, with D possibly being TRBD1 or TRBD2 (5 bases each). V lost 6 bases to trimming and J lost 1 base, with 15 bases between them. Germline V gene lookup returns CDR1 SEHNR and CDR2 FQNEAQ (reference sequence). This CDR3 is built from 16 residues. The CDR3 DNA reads TGTGCCAGCAGGCCTGCCGGGGCTTGGAACACCGGGGAGCTGTTTTTT. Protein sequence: CASRPAGAWNTGELFF.

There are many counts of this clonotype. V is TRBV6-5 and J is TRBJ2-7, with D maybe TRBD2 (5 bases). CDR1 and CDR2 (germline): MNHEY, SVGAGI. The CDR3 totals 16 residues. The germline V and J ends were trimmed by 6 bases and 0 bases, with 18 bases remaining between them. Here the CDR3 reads CASSPLGSYSSYEQYF. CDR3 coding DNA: TGTGCCAGCAGCCCTTTGGGGAGTTACAGCTCCTACGAGCAGTACTTC.

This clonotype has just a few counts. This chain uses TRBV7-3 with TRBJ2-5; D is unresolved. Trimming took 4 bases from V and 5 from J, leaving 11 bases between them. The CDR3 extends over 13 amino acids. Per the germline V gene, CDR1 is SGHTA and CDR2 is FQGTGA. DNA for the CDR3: TGTGCCAGCAGCTCCCGGGCCTGGGAGACCCAGTACTTC. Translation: CASSSRAWETQYF.

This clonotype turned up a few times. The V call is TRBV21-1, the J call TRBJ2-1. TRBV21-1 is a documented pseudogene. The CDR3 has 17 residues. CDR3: CASSNWWHLSSYNEQFF. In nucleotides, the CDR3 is TGTGCCAGCAGCAACTGGTGGCACTTGAGCTCCTACAATGAGCAGTTCTTC.

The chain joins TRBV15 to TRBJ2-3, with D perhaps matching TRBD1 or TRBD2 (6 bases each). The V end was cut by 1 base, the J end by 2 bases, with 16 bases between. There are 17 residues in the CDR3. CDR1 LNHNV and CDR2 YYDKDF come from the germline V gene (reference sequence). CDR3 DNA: TGTGCCACCAGCAGAGGGGGGAACGGGGGCCTCACAGATACGCAGTATTTT. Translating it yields CATSRGGNGGLTDTQYF.

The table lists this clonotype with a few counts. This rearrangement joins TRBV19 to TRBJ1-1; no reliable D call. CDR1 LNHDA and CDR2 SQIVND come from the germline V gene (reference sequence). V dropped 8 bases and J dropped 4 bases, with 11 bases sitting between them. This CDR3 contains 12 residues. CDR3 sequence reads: CASALGVTEAFF. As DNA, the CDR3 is TGTGCCAGTGCCCTGGGAGTCACTGAAGCTTTCTTT.

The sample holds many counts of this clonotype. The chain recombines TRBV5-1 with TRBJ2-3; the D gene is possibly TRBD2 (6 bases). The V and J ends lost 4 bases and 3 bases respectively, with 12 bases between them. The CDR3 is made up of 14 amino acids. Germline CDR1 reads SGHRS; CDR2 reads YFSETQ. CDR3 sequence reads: CASSPHRGTDTQYF. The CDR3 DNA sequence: TGCGCCAGCAGCCCCCATCGGGGGACAGATACGCAGTATTTT.

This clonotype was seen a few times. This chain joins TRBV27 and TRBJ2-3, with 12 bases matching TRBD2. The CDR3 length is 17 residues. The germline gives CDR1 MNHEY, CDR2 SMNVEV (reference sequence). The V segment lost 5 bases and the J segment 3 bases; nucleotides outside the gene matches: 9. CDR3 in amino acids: CASSSSSGGAGTDTQYF. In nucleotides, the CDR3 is TGTGCCAGCAGTAGCTCTAGCGGGGGGGCCGGGACAGATACGCAGTATTTT.

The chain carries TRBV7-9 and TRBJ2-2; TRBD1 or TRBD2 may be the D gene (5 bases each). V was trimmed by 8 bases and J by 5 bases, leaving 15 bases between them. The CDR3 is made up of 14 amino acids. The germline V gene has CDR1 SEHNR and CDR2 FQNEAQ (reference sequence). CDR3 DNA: TGTGCCAGCCGCACGGGACCCTTTACCGGGGAGCTGTTTTTT. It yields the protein CASRTGPFTGELFF.

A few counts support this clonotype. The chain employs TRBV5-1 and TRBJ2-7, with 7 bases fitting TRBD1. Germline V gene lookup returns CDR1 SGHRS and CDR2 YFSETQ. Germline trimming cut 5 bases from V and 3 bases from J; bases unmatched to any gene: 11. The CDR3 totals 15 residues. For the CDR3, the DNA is TGCGCCAGCAGTTTACCGGGACAGAGCATCTACGAGCAGTACTTC. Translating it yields CASSLPGQSIYEQYF.

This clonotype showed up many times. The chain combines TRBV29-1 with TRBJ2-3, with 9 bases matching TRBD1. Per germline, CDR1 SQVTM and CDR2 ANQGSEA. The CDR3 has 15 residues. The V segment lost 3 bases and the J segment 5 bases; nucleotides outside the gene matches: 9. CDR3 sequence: CSVDADRGSEDTQYF. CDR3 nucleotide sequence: TGCAGCGTTGATGCGGACAGGGGAAGTGAAGATACGCAGTATTTT.

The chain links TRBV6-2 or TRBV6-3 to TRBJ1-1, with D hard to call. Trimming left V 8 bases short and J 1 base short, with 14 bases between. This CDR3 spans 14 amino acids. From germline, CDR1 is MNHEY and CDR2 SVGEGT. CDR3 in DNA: TGTGCCAGCTCGTCGTTACGGGGGAACACTGAAGCTTTCTTT. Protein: CASSSLRGNTEAFF.

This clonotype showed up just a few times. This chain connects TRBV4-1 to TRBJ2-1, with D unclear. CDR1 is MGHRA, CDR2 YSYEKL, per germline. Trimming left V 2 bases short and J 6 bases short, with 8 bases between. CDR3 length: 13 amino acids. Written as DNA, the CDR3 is TGCGCCAGCAGCCAACGTGACGGCAATGAGCAGTTCTTC. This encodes CASSQRDGNEQFF.

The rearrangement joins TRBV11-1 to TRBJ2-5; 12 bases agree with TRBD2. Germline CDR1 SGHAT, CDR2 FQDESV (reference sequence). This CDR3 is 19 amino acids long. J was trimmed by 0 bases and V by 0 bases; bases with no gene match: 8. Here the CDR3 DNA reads TGTGCCAGCAGCTTAGCGTCGACTAGCGGGGGAGCGTACCAAGAGACCCAGTACTTC. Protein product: CASSLASTSGGAYQETQYF.

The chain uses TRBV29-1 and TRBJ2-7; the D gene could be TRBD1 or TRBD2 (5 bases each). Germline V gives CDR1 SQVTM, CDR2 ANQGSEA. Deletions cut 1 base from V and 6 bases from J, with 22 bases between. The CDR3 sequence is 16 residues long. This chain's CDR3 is CSVEGVGVPRGREQYF. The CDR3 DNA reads TGCAGCGTTGAAGGGGTGGGGGTTCCCAGAGGCCGCGAGCAGTACTTC.

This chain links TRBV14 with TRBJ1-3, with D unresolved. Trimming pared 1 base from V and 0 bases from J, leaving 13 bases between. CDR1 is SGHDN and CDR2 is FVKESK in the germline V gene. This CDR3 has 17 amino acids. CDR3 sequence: CASSQAYYISSGNTIYF. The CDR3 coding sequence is TGTGCCAGCAGCCAAGCGTACTATATTAGCTCTGGAAACACCATATATTTT.

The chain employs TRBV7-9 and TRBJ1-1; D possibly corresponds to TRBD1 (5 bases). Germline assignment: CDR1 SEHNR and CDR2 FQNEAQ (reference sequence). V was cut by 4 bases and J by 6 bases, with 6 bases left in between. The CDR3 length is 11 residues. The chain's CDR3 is CASSSQAEAFF. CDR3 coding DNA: TGTGCCAGCAGCTCACAGGCTGAAGCTTTCTTT.

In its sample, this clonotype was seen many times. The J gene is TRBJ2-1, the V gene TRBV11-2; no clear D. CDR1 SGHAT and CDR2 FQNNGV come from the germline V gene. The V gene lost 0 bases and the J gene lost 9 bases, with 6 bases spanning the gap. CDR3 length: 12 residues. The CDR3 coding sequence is TGTGCCAGCAGCTTAGATGCAGGTGAGCAGTTCTTC. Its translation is CASSLDAGEQFF.

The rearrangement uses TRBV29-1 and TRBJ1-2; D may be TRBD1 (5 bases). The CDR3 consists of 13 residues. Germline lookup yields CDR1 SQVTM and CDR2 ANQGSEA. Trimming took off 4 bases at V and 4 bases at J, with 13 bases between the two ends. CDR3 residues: CSVGQGPIYGYTF. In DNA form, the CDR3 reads TGCAGCGTTGGGCAGGGACCCATCTATGGCTACACCTTC.

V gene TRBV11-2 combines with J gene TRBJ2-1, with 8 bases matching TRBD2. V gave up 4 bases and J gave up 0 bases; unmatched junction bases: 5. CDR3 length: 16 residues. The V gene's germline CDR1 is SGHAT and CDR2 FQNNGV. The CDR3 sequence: CASSSGGAPSYNEQFF. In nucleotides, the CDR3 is TGTGCCAGCAGCTCCGGGGGGGCCCCCTCCTACAATGAGCAGTTCTTC.